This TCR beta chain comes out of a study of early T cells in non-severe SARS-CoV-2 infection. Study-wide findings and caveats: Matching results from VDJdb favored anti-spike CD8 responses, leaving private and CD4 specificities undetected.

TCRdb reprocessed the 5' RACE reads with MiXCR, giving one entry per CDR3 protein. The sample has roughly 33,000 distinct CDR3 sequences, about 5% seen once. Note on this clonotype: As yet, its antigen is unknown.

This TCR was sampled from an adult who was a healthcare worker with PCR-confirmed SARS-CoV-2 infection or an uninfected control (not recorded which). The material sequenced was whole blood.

The CDR3 coding sequence is TGCAGTGCTAGAGATCCCGAGCGGGGGGAATACAATGAGCAGTTCTTC. Amino acids: CSARDPERGEYNEQFF. The chain employs TRBV20-1 and TRBJ2-1, with 9 nucleotides matching TRBD2. There are 16 residues in the CDR3. V was clipped by 0 bases and J by 4 bases; unmatched bases: 7. Germline values: CDR1 DFQATT, CDR2 SNEGSKA (reference sequence).